This TCR beta chain comes out of a study of blood T cell repertoires in COVID-19. In the original processing: Amplifying reference gene primers gave estimates of nucleated cell counts. This table comes from immunoSEQ multiplex PCR, and its TCRdb copy is limited to in-frame clones, with some not included. Clone size and V and J calls were adopted from that table, with D and trimming inferred from the DNA. The sample lists roughly 41,000 clones; 85% to 90% were seen once. The CDR3 has 15 amino acids. Germline assignment: CDR1 MNHEY and CDR2 SVGAGI. Trimming removed 5 bases from V and 2 bases from J; junction bases left unmatched: 8.

Input material: peripheral blood. The sequence was obtained from a human donor in a cohort sampled during active COVID-19. The chain carries TRBV6-5 and TRBJ2-7; 8 positions agree with TRBD2. The CDR3 DNA is TGTGCCAGCAGTAAACGAGCGGGGGACCCCTACGAGCAGTACTTC. This translates into CASSKRAGDPYEQYF.